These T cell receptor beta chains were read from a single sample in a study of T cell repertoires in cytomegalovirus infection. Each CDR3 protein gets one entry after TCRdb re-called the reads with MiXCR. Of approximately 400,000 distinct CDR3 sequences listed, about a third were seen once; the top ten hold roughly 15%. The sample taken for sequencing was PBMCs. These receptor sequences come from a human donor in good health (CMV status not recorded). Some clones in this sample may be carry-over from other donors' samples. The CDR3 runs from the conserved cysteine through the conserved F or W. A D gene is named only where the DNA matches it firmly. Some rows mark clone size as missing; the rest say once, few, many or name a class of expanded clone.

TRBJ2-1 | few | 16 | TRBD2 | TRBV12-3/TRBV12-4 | CASSPRTSTSYNEQFF | TGTGCCAGCAGCCCCCGGACTAGCACCTCCTACAATGAGCAGTTCTTC
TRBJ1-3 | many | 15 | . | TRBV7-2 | CASSLHQGTGNTIYF | TGTGCCAGCAGCTTGCACCAGGGAACTGGAAACACCATATATTTT
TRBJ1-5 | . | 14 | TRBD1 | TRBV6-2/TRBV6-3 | CASSPPTGVKPQHF | TGTGCCAGCTCCCCCCCGACAGGGGTAAAGCCCCAGCATTTT
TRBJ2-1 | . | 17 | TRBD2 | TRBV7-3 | CVSSPSIAGGNYNEQFF | TGTGTCAGCAGCCCCAGCATAGCGGGGGGGAACTACAATGAGCAGTTCTTC
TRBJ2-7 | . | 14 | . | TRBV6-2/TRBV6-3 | CARAPGRRVYEQYF | TGTGCCAGAGCTCCCGGTCGGCGCGTATACGAGCAGTACTTC
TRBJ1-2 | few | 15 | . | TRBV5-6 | CASSPGQDLNYGYTF | TGTGCCAGCAGCCCGGGACAAGATCTTAACTATGGCTACACCTTC
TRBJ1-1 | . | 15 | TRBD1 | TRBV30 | CAWSVKGQGRTEAFF | TGTGCCTGGAGTGTAAAAGGACAGGGTCGGACTGAAGCTTTCTTT
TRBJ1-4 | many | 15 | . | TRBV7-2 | CASSLAGTDNEKLFF | TGTGCCAGCAGCTTGGCCGGGACGGATAATGAAAAACTGTTTTTT
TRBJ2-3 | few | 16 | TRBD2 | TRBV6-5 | CASSYALAGARGTQYF | TGTGCCAGCAGTTACGCACTAGCGGGGGCACGGGGTACGCAGTATTTT
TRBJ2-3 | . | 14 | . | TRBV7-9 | CASSFVASTDTQYF | TGTGCCAGCAGCTTTGTGGCCAGCACAGATACGCAGTATTTT
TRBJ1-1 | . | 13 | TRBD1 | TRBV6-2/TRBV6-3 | CARRITGDTEAFF | TGTGCCAGAAGAATAACAGGGGACACTGAAGCTTTCTTT
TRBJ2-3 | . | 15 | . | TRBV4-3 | CASSRTRGGPDTQYF | TGCGCCAGCAGCCGCACTCGTGGAGGCCCAGATACGCAGTATTTT
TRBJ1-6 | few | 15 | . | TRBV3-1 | CASSQTHMGNSPLHF | TGTGCCAGCAGCCAGACCCACATGGGTAATTCACCCCTCCACTTT
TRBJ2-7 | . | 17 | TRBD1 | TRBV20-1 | CSARRSGPGQGVGEQYF | TGCAGTGCTAGACGTTCGGGGCCGGGACAGGGGGTGGGGGAGCAGTACTTC
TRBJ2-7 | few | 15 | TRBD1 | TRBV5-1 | CASSVWTGASYEQYF | TGCGCCAGCAGCGTATGGACAGGGGCTAGCTACGAGCAGTACTTC
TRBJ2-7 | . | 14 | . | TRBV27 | CASRVNPGSSEQYF | TGTGCCAGCAGGGTTAACCCGGGGAGTTCTGAGCAGTACTTC
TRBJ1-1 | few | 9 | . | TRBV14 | CASSRVAFF | TGTGCCAGCAGCCGTGTCGCATTCTTT
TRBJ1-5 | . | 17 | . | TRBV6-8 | CASSYYSLQGSNQPQHF | TGTGCCAGCAGTTACTACTCTTTACAGGGTAGCAATCAGCCCCAGCATTTT
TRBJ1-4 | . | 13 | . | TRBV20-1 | CSARRPTNEKLFF | TGCAGTGCCAGGAGGCCTACTAATGAAAAACTGTTTTTT
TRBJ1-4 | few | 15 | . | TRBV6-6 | CASSYSPGIEEKLFF | TGTGCCAGCAGTTACTCGCCAGGGATAGAAGAAAAACTGTTTTTT
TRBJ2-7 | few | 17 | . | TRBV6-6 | CASSYSIVQGRFYEQYF | TGTGCCAGCAGTTACTCGATCGTCCAGGGAAGATTCTACGAGCAGTACTTC
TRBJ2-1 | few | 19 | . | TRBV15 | CATSRDRGRALGSYNEQFF | TGTGCCACCAGCAGAGATCGGGGCAGGGCCCTTGGGTCCTACAATGAGCAGTTCTTC
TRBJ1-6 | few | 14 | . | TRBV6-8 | CASKNGQHNSPLHF | TGTGCCAGCAAAAACGGCCAGCATAATTCACCCCTCCACTTT
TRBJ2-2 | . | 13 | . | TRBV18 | CASFMSRTGELFF | TGTGCCAGCTTCATGTCCCGAACCGGGGAGCTGTTTTTT
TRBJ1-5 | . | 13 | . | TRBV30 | CAWRPGSNQPQHF | TGTGCCTGGAGGCCAGGGAGCAATCAGCCCCAGCATTTT
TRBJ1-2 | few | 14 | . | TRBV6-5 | CASTPSGGSYGYTF | TGTGCCAGCACTCCCTCTGGAGGGAGCTATGGCTACACCTTC
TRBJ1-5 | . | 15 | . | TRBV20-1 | CSASPGVYSNQPQHF | TGCAGTGCTAGCCCAGGGGTTTATAGCAATCAGCCCCAGCATTTT
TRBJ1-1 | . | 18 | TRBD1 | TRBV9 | CASSTNPGQVGGNTEAFF | TGTGCCAGCAGCACAAACCCGGGACAGGTGGGAGGGAACACTGAAGCTTTCTTT
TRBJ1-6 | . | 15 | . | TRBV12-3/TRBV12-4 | CASRSPRETNSPLHF | TGTGCCAGCAGGTCCCCCAGGGAAACAAATTCACCCCTCCACTTT
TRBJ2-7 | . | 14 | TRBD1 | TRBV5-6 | CASSSGTVIYEQYF | TGTGCCAGCAGCTCCGGGACAGTTATTTACGAGCAGTACTTC
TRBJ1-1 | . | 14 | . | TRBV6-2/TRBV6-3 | CASSYSSENTEAFF | TGTGCCAGCAGTTACTCGTCAGAGAACACTGAAGCTTTCTTT
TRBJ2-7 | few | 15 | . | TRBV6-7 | CASSYSPGEKPEQYF | TGTGCCAGCAGTTACTCTCCGGGGGAAAAACCTGAGCAGTACTTC
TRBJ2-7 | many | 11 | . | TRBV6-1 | CASSTPYEQYF | TGTGCCAGCAGCACACCCTACGAGCAGTACTTC
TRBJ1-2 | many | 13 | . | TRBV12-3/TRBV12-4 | CASSFQGTNGYTF | TGTGCCAGCAGTTTCCAAGGGACCAATGGCTACACCTTC
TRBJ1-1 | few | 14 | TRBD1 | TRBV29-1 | CSVAGRQGDTEAFF | TGCAGCGTTGCGGGGAGACAGGGGGATACTGAAGCTTTCTTT
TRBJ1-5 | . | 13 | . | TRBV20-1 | CSAGTGDDQPQHF | TGCAGTGCCGGGACGGGGGACGATCAGCCCCAGCATTTT
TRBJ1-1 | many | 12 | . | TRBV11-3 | CASSQGQLEAFF | TGTGCCAGCAGCCAAGGACAGCTTGAAGCTTTCTTT
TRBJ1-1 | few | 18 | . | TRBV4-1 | CASSQVLEGVQMNTEAFF | TGCGCCAGCAGCCAAGTTCTGGAGGGAGTTCAAATGAACACTGAAGCTTTCTTT
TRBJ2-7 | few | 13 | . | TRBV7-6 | CASSLAGVDEQYF | TGTGCCAGCAGCTTAGCGGGCGTAGACGAGCAGTACTTC
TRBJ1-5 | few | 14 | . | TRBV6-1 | CASREGLSNQPQHF | TGTGCCAGCAGGGAGGGATTGAGCAATCAGCCCCAGCATTTT
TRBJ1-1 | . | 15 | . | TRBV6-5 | CASSYGRQLNTEAFF | TGTGCCAGCAGTTACGGTAGGCAGCTAAACACTGAAGCTTTCTTT
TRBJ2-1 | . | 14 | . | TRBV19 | CASSILPAVDEQFF | TGTGCCAGTAGTATCCTCCCCGCTGTCGATGAGCAGTTCTTC
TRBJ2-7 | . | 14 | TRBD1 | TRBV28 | CASILYDRVREQYF | TGTGCCAGCATTTTATATGACAGGGTGCGGGAGCAGTACTTC
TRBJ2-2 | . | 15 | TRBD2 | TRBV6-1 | CASSPRRGGTGELFF | TGTGCCAGCAGTCCGCGCCGCGGGGGAACCGGGGAGCTGTTTTTT
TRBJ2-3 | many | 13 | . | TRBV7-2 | CASSKVGTDTQYF | TGTGCCAGCAGTAAGGTTGGCACAGATACGCAGTATTTT
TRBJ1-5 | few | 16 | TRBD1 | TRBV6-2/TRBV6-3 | CASSYIPGQGYQPQHF | TGTGCCAGCAGTTACATACCGGGACAGGGATATCAGCCCCAGCATTTT
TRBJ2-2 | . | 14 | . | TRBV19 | CASSIAGNTGELFF | TGTGCCAGTAGTATAGCGGGGAACACCGGGGAGCTGTTTTTT
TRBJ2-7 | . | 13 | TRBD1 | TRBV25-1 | CASRPGQSYEQYF | TGTGCCAGCAGACCGGGACAGTCCTACGAGCAGTACTTC